These 8 T cell receptor beta chains were sequenced from one sample in a study of T-cell memory formation after mild COVID-19. TCRdb reanalysed the 5' RACE reads using MiXCR and keeps one entry per CDR3 protein. The profile shows 90,000 to 120,000 distinct CDR3 sequences, around an eighth of them singletons. The sample comprised PBMCs or a T cell subset sorted from them (not recorded which). These receptors were collected from a man younger than 30 who had mild COVID-19 (a few samples of this study predate the infection). Cell type and time point are not known.

The chain has TRBV7-9 and TRBJ2-7; 9 nucleotides align to TRBD2. With V trimmed by 8 bases and J by 4 bases, 15 bases remained unmatched. Per germline, CDR1 SEHNR and CDR2 FQNEAQ (reference sequence). CDR3 length: 16 amino acids. CDR3 sequence (DNA): TGTGCCAGCGGCGGATCCGGGACTCTAGCGGGGTACGAGCAGTACGTC. Amino acids: CASGGSGTLAGYEQYV.

A few counts support this clonotype. V usage is TRBV10-3 and J usage is TRBJ1-2; a possible D gene is TRBD1 (6 bases). The CDR3 covers 14 residues. Per the germline V gene, CDR1 is ENHRY and CDR2 is SYGVKD. Trimming left V 6 bases short and J 6 bases short, with 17 bases between. This chain's CDR3 is CAISTGHPEDGYTF. CDR3 sequence (DNA): TGTGCCATCAGCACAGGGCACCCTGAGGATGGCTACACCTTC.

This clonotype has a handful of counts. The chain recombines TRBV6-6 with TRBJ2-3, with 8 bases aligning to TRBD1. There are 14 residues in the CDR3. V dropped 10 bases and J dropped 1; count of bases not matched to a gene: 7. The germline V gene encodes CDR1 MNHNY and CDR2 SVGAGI (reference sequence). The CDR3 bases are TGTGCCACCCGGGACAGGTACCGCACAGATACGCAGTATTTT. Its translation is CATRDRYRTDTQYF.

This clonotype was seen a handful of times. The chain joins TRBV6-6 to TRBJ1-5; D unclear. The CDR3 has 13 amino acids. The V end was cut by 5 bases, the J end by 4 bases, with 9 bases between. CDR1 and CDR2 (germline): MNHNY, SVGAGI (reference sequence). This CDR3 is CASSLRPNQPQHF. CDR3 nucleotide sequence: TGTGCCAGCAGTCTCAGGCCTAATCAGCCCCAGCATTTT.

This clonotype was counted a few times. The chain carries TRBV7-6 and TRBJ2-1, with TRBD2 matching 8 bases. After removal of 5 bases from V and 3 bases from J, the junction contained 9 bases not matched to a gene. The CDR3 is 16 amino acids. Germline lookup yields CDR1 SGHVS and CDR2 FNYEAQ. The CDR3 loop reads CASSPSGLAGYNEQFF. CDR3 nucleotides: TGTGCCAGCAGCCCCAGCGGGCTAGCGGGCTACAATGAGCAGTTCTTC. The complete variable domain, with remaining parts taken from reference TRBV7-6 and TRBJ2-1, reads GAGVSQSPRYKVTKRGQDVALRCDPISGHVSLYWYRQALGQGPEFLTYFNYEAQQDKSGLPNDRFSAERPEGSISTLTIQRTEQRDSAMYRCASSPSGLAGYNEQFFGPGTRLTVL.

This clonotype has just a few counts. The J gene is TRBJ2-1, the V gene TRBV7-9, with TRBD1 as a possible D gene (6 bases). CDR1 and CDR2 (germline): SEHNR, FQNEAQ (reference sequence). Trimming took off 3 bases at V and 2 bases at J, with 14 bases between the two ends. The CDR3 contains 16 residues. The CDR3 here is CASSFLQGKAYNEQFF. CDR3 DNA sequence: TGTGCCAGCAGCTTTCTACAGGGCAAAGCCTACAATGAGCAGTTCTTC.

There are a few counts of this clonotype. The chain employs TRBV20-1 and TRBJ1-2, with D possibly being TRBD1 (5 bases). The CDR3 length is 13 residues. Deletions cut 0 bases from V and 4 bases from J, with 9 bases between. Per germline, CDR1 DFQATT and CDR2 SNEGSKA (reference sequence). The CDR3 DNA reads as TGCAGTGCTAGAGATCAGGGTACCTATGGCTACACCTTC. It yields the protein CSARDQGTYGYTF.

The genes are TRBV9 and TRBJ2-5, with 10 bases identical to TRBD1. After removal of 3 bases from V and 1 base from J, the junction contained 9 bases not matched to a gene. The CDR3 runs 17 residues. The V gene's germline CDR1 is SGDLS and CDR2 YYNGEE. CDR3: CASSGRWDRGGQETQYF. CDR3 in DNA: TGTGCCAGCAGCGGGCGATGGGACAGGGGTGGCCAAGAGACCCAGTACTTC.